Listed here are 25 T cell receptor beta chains from one sample, sequenced in a study of response to subunit inactivated influenza vaccine. Using its own MiXCR run on the RT-PCR reads, TCRdb lists one record per CDR3 protein. The data hold 630,000 or so distinct CDR3 sequences, with around 16% observed a single time. Sequences were derived from PBMCs from blood, sampled 11 to 12 days after vaccination. The receptor source for this set is a man in his fifties who received an inactivated influenza vaccine.

A few counts support this clonotype. This chain joins TRBV12-3 or TRBV12-4 and TRBJ1-5, with D perhaps TRBD1 (6 bases). The CDR3 is 16 amino acids. The V gene lost 5 bases and the J gene lost 1 base, with 15 bases spanning the gap. The CDR3 coding sequence is TGTGCCAGCAGTCACCTGACAGGTGTGAGCAATCAGCCCCAGCATTTT. Translated, it gives CASSHLTGVSNQPQHF.

The table lists this clonotype with a few counts. The chain recombines TRBV4-2 with TRBJ2-3, with unresolved D. The length of the CDR3 is 15 residues. Trimming left V 0 bases short and J 4 bases short, with 11 bases between. Germline assignment: CDR1 LGHNA and CDR2 YNFKEQ. The DNA of the CDR3 is TGTGCCAGCAGCCAAGACCTTAGGGTTTCAGATACGCAGTATTTT. Protein product: CASSQDLRVSDTQYF.

The chain combines TRBV20-1 with TRBJ2-5; maybe TRBD2 (5 bases). There are 13 residues in the CDR3. Trimming cost V 3 bases and J 6 bases, with 14 bases left between them. Germline CDR1 reads DFQATT; CDR2 reads SNEGSKA (reference sequence). The DNA for the CDR3 is TGCAGTGCTAGCGGGAAGGGTCCAAAGACCCAGTACTTC. This sequence encodes CSASGKGPKTQYF.

There are many counts of this clonotype. The chain is built from TRBV7-2 and TRBJ2-1; TRBD1 aligns across 9 bases. Germline CDR1 SGHTA, CDR2 FQGNSA. CDR3 length: 14 amino acids. Trimming cost V 5 bases and J 5 bases; bases outside gene matches: 4. The CDR3 region has the DNA TGTGCCAGCAGCACGGGACAGGGCAACAATGAGCAGTTCTTC. The encoded protein is CASSTGQGNNEQFF.

The rearrangement joins TRBV2 to TRBJ2-5, with D possibly being TRBD2 (6 bases). This CDR3 has 15 residues. The germline V gene has CDR1 SNHLY and CDR2 FYNNEI. V was shortened by 7 bases and J by 2 bases, with 17 bases between the two germline ends. CDR3 nucleotides: TGTGCCAGCACACCTATGGAGGGGTTACAAGAGACCCAGTACTTC. This translates into CASTPMEGLQETQYF.

The chain carries TRBV5-4 and TRBJ2-1; D could derive from TRBD1 or TRBD2 (6 bases each). CDR1 is SGHNT and CDR2 is YYREEE in the germline V gene (reference sequence). This CDR3 has 17 residues. V lost 3 bases to trimming and J lost 4 bases, with 20 bases between them. The CDR3 DNA is TGTGCCAGCAGCTCCGGGGGCGTGTTTGAGTGGTACAATGAGCAGTTCTTC. This codes for CASSSGGVFEWYNEQFF.

This clonotype occurred a few times. This chain connects TRBV5-1 to TRBJ1-2; no firm D call. The CDR3 length is 18 residues. Per germline, CDR1 SGHRS and CDR2 YFSETQ. V shed 0 bases and J shed 0 bases, with 18 bases lying between them. The CDR3 nucleotides read TGCGCCAGCAGCTTGGCCGGAGTCCTATCTTCGACTAACTATGGCTACACCTTC. It translates to CASSLAGVLSSTNYGYTF.

This clonotype was seen only a few times. The chain is built from TRBV12-3 or TRBV12-4 and TRBJ1-1, with a possible D match to TRBD1 (5 bases). Trimming pared 7 bases from V and 5 bases from J, leaving 17 bases between. The CDR3 extends over 14 amino acids. CDR3 loop: CASTRRQGRTEAFF. The CDR3, as DNA: TGTGCCAGCACCCGGCGGCAGGGACGGACTGAAGCTTTCTTT.

This clonotype occurred a few times. This chain links TRBV5-1 with TRBJ1-6; TRBD1 might be the D (6 bases). The CDR3 extends over 16 amino acids. Germline V gives CDR1 SGHRS, CDR2 YFSETQ. V dropped 0 bases and J dropped 7 bases, with 14 bases sitting between them. CDR3 nucleotides: TGCGCCAGCAGCTTGGTGGTCGGGGGGCCCAATTCACCCCTCCACTTT. Its translation: CASSLVVGGPNSPLHF. Combining the CDR3 with reference TRBV5-1 and TRBJ1-6 gives the whole variable domain KAGVTQTPRYLIKTRGQQVTLSCSPISGHRSVSWYQQTPGQGLQFLFEYFSETQRNKGNFPGRFSGRQFSNSRSEMNVSTLELGDSALYLCASSLVVGGPNSPLHFGNGTRLTVT.

The table lists this clonotype with many counts. V and J are TRBV5-1 and TRBJ2-3, with D unresolved. Germline CDR1 reads SGHRS; CDR2 reads YFSETQ. Trimming took off 0 bases at V and 6 bases at J, with 5 bases between the two ends. This CDR3 is 12 amino acids long. Written as DNA, the CDR3 is TGCGCCAGCAGCTTGGCAGGTGATACGCAGTATTTT. Translating gives CASSLAGDTQYF.

This clonotype was seen ten or more times. This chain links TRBV29-1 with TRBJ2-7; 7 bases line up with TRBD2. The germline V gene encodes CDR1 SQVTM and CDR2 ANQGSEA. V lost 4 bases to trimming and J lost 4 bases; unmatched junction nucleotides: 4. This CDR3 region has 12 residues. The CDR3 region is CSVGTSGYEQYF. CDR3 nucleotide sequence: TGCAGCGTTGGGACTAGTGGGTACGAGCAGTACTTC.

There are a few counts of this clonotype. The chain links TRBV11-2 to TRBJ1-2; D might be TRBD1 (6 bases). Germline values: CDR1 SGHAT, CDR2 FQNNGV. The CDR3 totals 16 residues. V was trimmed by 5 bases and J by 8 bases, leaving 24 bases between them. CDR3 protein: CASSAIIRGGRNGYTF. The DNA of the CDR3 is TGTGCCAGCAGCGCAATTATCCGAGGGGGAAGAAACGGCTACACCTTC. The variable domain in full, completed from reference TRBV11-2 and TRBJ1-2, reads EAGVAQSPRYKIIEKRQSVAFWCNPISGHATLYWYQQILGQGPKLLIQFQNNGVVDDSQLPKDRFSAERLKGVDSTLKIQPAKLEDSAVYLCASSAIIRGGRNGYTFGSGTRLTVV.

This clonotype was observed at least ten times. The CDR3 here is CASSLGRRNTEAFF. In DNA form, the CDR3 reads TGTGCCAGCAGTTTAGGCAGGCGGAACACTGAAGCTTTCTTT. The genes are TRBV28 and TRBJ1-1, with no clear D. CDR3 length: 14 residues. Trimming took off 2 bases at V and 1 base at J, with 8 bases between the two ends. Germline CDR1 MDHEN, CDR2 SYDVKM. Variable domain in full (rest from reference TRBV28 and TRBJ1-1): DVKVTQSSRYLVKRTGEKVFLECVQDMDHENMFWYRQDPGLGLRLIYFSYDVKMKEKGDIPEGYSVSREKKERFSLILESASTNQTSMYLCASSLGRRNTEAFFGQGTRLTVV.

The chain carries TRBV7-6 and TRBJ2-5, with 8 bases that match TRBD2. Germline CDR1 reads SGHVS; CDR2 reads FNYEAQ. With 6 bases clipped from V and 5 bases from J, the junction kept 11 bases outside the gene matches. The CDR3 loop spans 15 amino acids. DNA of the CDR3: TGTGCCAGCAGACTTAGCGGGGCCCCCCCGGAGACCCAGTACTTC. Translated, it gives CASRLSGAPPETQYF.

This clonotype turned up a few times. The chain employs TRBV7-8 and TRBJ2-2, with 9 bases identical to TRBD1. This CDR3 has 14 residues. Germline CDR1 is SGHVS and CDR2 is FQNEAQ. The ends lost 8 bases at V and 4 bases at J; junction bases unmatched: 5. In DNA, the CDR3 is TGTGCCAGCTACAGGGGGCGCAGCACCGGGGAGCTGTTTTTT. It specifies CASYRGRSTGELFF.

V usage is TRBV6-5 and J usage is TRBJ2-2; D is uncertain. Trimming took off 4 bases at V and 5 bases at J, with 17 bases between the two ends. This CDR3 has 16 residues. The germline CDR1 and CDR2 sequences are MNHEY and SVGAGI. The CDR3 is CASSWWNRPRTGELFF. The DNA of the CDR3 is TGTGCCAGCAGTTGGTGGAATCGTCCGCGGACCGGGGAGCTGTTTTTT.

Only a few counts were recorded for this clonotype. V gene TRBV5-6 combines with J gene TRBJ2-7, with TRBD2 matching over 11 bases. The ends lost 4 bases at V and 3 bases at J; junction bases unmatched: 6. The CDR3 is 15 amino acids. Germline assignment: CDR1 SGHDT and CDR2 YYEEEE. The CDR3 region is CASSELTSGNYEQYF. CDR3 sequence (DNA): TGTGCCAGCAGCGAGCTGACTAGCGGGAACTACGAGCAGTACTTC.

The table lists this clonotype with many counts. The chain carries TRBV7-8 and TRBJ2-1, with TRBD2 matching 9 bases. Germline loops: CDR1 SGHVS, CDR2 FQNEAQ. This CDR3 spans 16 amino acids. The J segment lost 4 bases and the V segment lost 5 bases, leaving 9 bases of the junction unmatched. The CDR3 DNA reads TGTGCCAGCAGCCAAGAGAGCGGGGGGATTTACAATGAGCAGTTCTTC. Its protein product is CASSQESGGIYNEQFF.

The V and J genes are TRBV12-3 or TRBV12-4 and TRBJ1-5, with D unresolved. Trimming stripped 6 bases from V and 8 bases from J, with 11 bases between. The CDR3 totals 12 residues. CDR3 bases: TGTGCCAGCAGCCCAACACCAAAGCCCCAGCATTTT. It yields the protein CASSPTPKPQHF.

This clonotype was counted many times. The chain couples TRBV11-2 to TRBJ2-1; weak D call: TRBD1 (6 bases). CDR1 and CDR2 (germline): SGHAT, FQNNGV. The V end was cut by 1 base, the J end by 6 bases, with 7 bases between. The CDR3 sequence is 13 residues long. CDR3 nucleotide sequence: TGTGCCAGCAGCTTAGGACAGGTCAATGAGCAGTTCTTC. Its protein product is CASSLGQVNEQFF. Together with reference TRBV11-2 and TRBJ2-1, the CDR3 gives the full variable domain: EAGVAQSPRYKIIEKRQSVAFWCNPISGHATLYWYQQILGQGPKLLIQFQNNGVVDDSQLPKDRFSAERLKGVDSTLKIQPAKLEDSAVYLCASSLGQVNEQFFGPGTRLTVL.

This sequence joins TRBV11-2 and TRBJ2-7; TRBD2 agrees at 8 bases. Germline-derived CDR1 and CDR2 are SGHAT and FQNNGV. The CDR3 runs to 14 residues. V shed 5 bases, J shed 8 bases, and the junction held 11 bases outside the gene matches. This CDR3 is CASSSNTGGDKQYF. The DNA of the CDR3 is TGTGCCAGCAGCAGCAATACCGGGGGGGACAAGCAGTACTTC.

This clonotype was detected only a few times. CDR3 residues: CAIAERVAGGIFDEQFF. The CDR3 nucleotides read TGTGCCATCGCCGAAAGAGTAGCGGGGGGTATTTTCGATGAGCAGTTCTTC. This chain joins TRBV10-3 and TRBJ2-1; 10 bases line up with TRBD2. Germline assignment: CDR1 ENHRY and CDR2 SYGVKD. This CDR3 has 17 residues. V lost 8 bases, J lost 8 bases, and 18 bases stayed unmatched.

This clonotype occurred many times. The V and J genes are TRBV7-2 and TRBJ2-1; possibly TRBD1 for D (6 bases). The CDR3 is 15 residues long. Trimming left V 1 base short and J 0 bases short, with 7 bases between. The germline V gene has CDR1 SGHTA and CDR2 FQGNSA. CDR3 in amino acids: CASSLDRDSYNEQFF. The CDR3 DNA follows: TGTGCCAGCAGCTTAGACAGGGACTCCTACAATGAGCAGTTCTTC.

This sequence joins TRBV10-3 and TRBJ2-7, with D possibly being TRBD1 (5 bases). CDR1 and CDR2 from the germline V gene are ENHRY and SYGVKD. The CDR3 sequence is 13 residues long. Trimming left V 7 bases short and J 2 bases short, with 12 bases between. CDR3 sequence: CAINGQGTYEQYF. CDR3 bases: TGTGCCATCAATGGGCAGGGAACCTACGAGCAGTACTTC.

This clonotype has only one observation. The chain couples TRBV30 to TRBJ2-2; D is unclear. The CDR3 contains 13 residues. CDR1 is GTSNPN and CDR2 is SVGIG in the germline V gene (reference sequence). Trimming cost V 1 base and J 5 bases, with 8 bases left between them. The DNA for the CDR3 is TGTGCCTGGAGTGCCCTACCGACCGGGGAGCTGTTTTTT. The encoded protein is CAWSALPTGELFF.